This TCR beta chain came from a study of blood T cell repertoires in COVID-19. Background on the study: T cells, B-cell-depleted T cells, or PBMCs provided the cDNA or gDNA that served as material.

Seattle cases were enrolled at active infection and followed longitudinally. In the original workflow: Reference gene primer amplification in the assay estimated nucleated cell counts. TCRdb keeps only in-frame clones here, not all; method: immunoSEQ multiplex PCR. V and J calls and clone size are given by that table; D and trimming were obtained from the DNA. The repertoire holds 300,000 or so clones, with roughly nine tenths as singletons. Losses at the gene ends were 2 bases for V and 3 bases for J; bases not matched to a gene: 4. Germline CDR1 is SGHDT and CDR2 is YYEEEE. CDR3 length equals 14 residues.

The receptor comes from a woman younger than 45 with COVID-19, enrolled during active disease. Specimen: peripheral blood. The chain couples TRBV5-6 to TRBJ1-2, with 7 bases that match TRBD1. The CDR3 nucleotides are TGTGCCAGCAGCTTTGGCAGGGGGGACTATGGCTACACCTTC. Its protein is CASSFGRGDYGYTF.